The 26 T cell receptor beta chains listed next were all sequenced from one sample in a study of blood T cell repertoires in COVID-19. Assay used: immunoSEQ multiplex PCR; TCRdb lists only in-frame clones, some missing. In the table there are fewer than 350,000 clones, around 87% of which are singletons. Material for sequencing was PBMCs or T cells enriched from blood (not recorded which). These receptor sequences come from a woman younger than 30 with acute COVID-19.

The chain is built from TRBV4-3 and TRBJ1-2; 7 bases line up with TRBD1. The CDR3 loop spans 14 amino acids. Germline V gene data show CDR1 as LGHNA and CDR2 as YSLEER. Trimming at V came to 3 bases and at J to 5 bases, leaving 6 bases not matched to a gene. The CDR3 loop reads CASSHGTARYGYTF. The CDR3 coding sequence is TGCGCCAGCAGCCATGGGACAGCCCGTTATGGCTACACCTTC.

The gene calls are TRBV5-5 and TRBJ2-3; maybe TRBD2 (6 bases). This CDR3 region has 13 residues. Trimming pared 4 bases from V and 6 bases from J, leaving 12 bases between. Germline loops: CDR1 SGHKS, CDR2 YYEKEE (reference sequence). The CDR3 coding sequence is TGTGCCAGCAGCAGACTAGGGTCCGATACGCAGTATTTT. It is translated as CASSRLGSDTQYF.

The chain couples TRBV9 to TRBJ1-1; 7 bases are a match to TRBD1. The V and J ends lost 0 bases and 6 bases, in that order; junction bases with no gene match: 2. Germline V gene lookup returns CDR1 SGDLS and CDR2 YYNGEE. This CDR3 is built from 13 residues. For the CDR3, the DNA is TGTGCCAGCAGCGTAGGCAGGGGGGCTGAAGCTTTCTTT. This sequence encodes CASSVGRGAEAFF.

This clone was seen a handful of times. The rearrangement links TRBV2 to TRBJ2-3; the match to TRBD1 covers 8 bases. The CDR3 extends over 15 amino acids. Looked up from germline, CDR1 is SNHLY and CDR2 is FYNNEI. With 7 bases clipped from V and 2 bases from J, the junction kept 8 bases outside the gene matches. The CDR3 protein is CASTRQTGDTDTQYF. The CDR3 DNA sequence: TGTGCCAGCACCAGACAGACAGGGGACACAGATACGCAGTATTTT.

The gene calls are TRBV5-4 and TRBJ2-7, with 8 positions matching TRBD2. The J segment lost 1 base and the V segment lost 0 bases, leaving 3 bases of the junction unmatched. Germline V gene data show CDR1 as SGHNT and CDR2 as YYREEE (reference sequence). This CDR3 has 15 residues. Written as DNA, the CDR3 is TGTGCCAGCAGCTTGGTGGGACTAGATTCCTACGAGCAGTACTTC. Protein: CASSLVGLDSYEQYF.

The genes are TRBV10-3 and TRBJ1-3; TRBD1 might be the D (6 bases). CDR1 is ENHRY, CDR2 SYGVKD, per germline. This CDR3 is 18 amino acids long. V gave up 4 bases and J gave up 0 bases, with 19 bases separating them. CDR3 amino acids: CAISAGTSAPFSGNTIYF. For the CDR3, the DNA is TGTGCCATCAGTGCCGGGACAAGCGCCCCGTTCTCTGGAAACACCATATATTTT.

The V gene is TRBV24-1, the J gene TRBJ2-1, with 11 bases aligning to TRBD1. Germline V gene data show CDR1 as KGHDR and CDR2 as SFDVKD. The CDR3 is made up of 16 amino acids. V was pared by 4 bases and J by 8 bases, with 9 bases of the junction left unmatched. In DNA form, the CDR3 reads TGTGCCACCAGTGAGACCGGGACAGGGGGTGGATATGAGCAGTTCTTC. It codes for CATSETGTGGGYEQFF.

This clone appeared once. The chain couples TRBV12-5 to TRBJ1-2, with 9 positions matching TRBD1. The V and J ends lost 1 base and 6 bases, in that order; junction bases with no gene match: 6. CDR3 length equals 15 residues. Germline CDR1 reads LGHNT; CDR2 reads FRNRAP. The CDR3 nucleotides read TGTGCTAGTGGTTTGGAACAGGGGGCGTCGAATGGCTACACCTTC. Translating gives CASGLEQGASNGYTF.

The J gene is TRBJ2-7, the V gene TRBV3-1 (or the pseudogene TRBV3-2); maybe TRBD2 (6 bases). The CDR3 is 13 residues long. The germline gives CDR1 LGHDT, CDR2 YNNKEL (reference sequence). Trimming took off 2 bases at V and 3 bases at J, with 8 bases between the two ends. In DNA form, the CDR3 reads TGTGCCAGCAGCCAACTAGCGAACTACGAGCAGTACTTC. This codes for CASSQLANYEQYF.

The chain is built from TRBV13 and TRBJ1-1; D may be TRBD1 (6 bases). The germline gives CDR1 PRHDT, CDR2 FYEKMQ (reference sequence). The CDR3 covers 13 residues. V dropped 5 bases and J dropped 1 base, with 8 bases sitting between them. CDR3 coding DNA: TGTGCCAGCAGCCGACAGGCGAACACTGAAGCTTTCTTT. Translated, it gives CASSRQANTEAFF.

CDR3 protein: CASSLAITSLSYEQYF. CDR3 DNA: TGCGCCAGCAGCTTGGCCATAACTAGTCTCTCCTACGAGCAGTACTTC. This chain uses TRBV5-1 with TRBJ2-7; perhaps TRBD2 as D (5 bases). Germline CDR1 reads SGHRS; CDR2 reads YFSETQ. The V end was cut by 0 bases, the J end by 0 bases, with 13 bases between. This CDR3 contains 16 residues.

This clone was counted only a few times. The rearrangement joins TRBV19 to TRBJ1-5; D unclear. This CDR3 comprises 15 residues. CDR1 is LNHDA and CDR2 is SQIVND in the germline V gene (reference sequence). V was trimmed by 1 base and J by 4 bases, leaving 11 bases between them. CDR3 DNA sequence: TGTGCCAGTAGTATAGCTTATACAAAAAATCAGCCCCAGCATTTT. This codes for CASSIAYTKNQPQHF.

The chain has TRBV6-4 and TRBJ2-3; 7 bases fit TRBD1. J was trimmed by 0 bases and V by 0 bases; bases with no gene match: 3. Germline lookup yields CDR1 MRHNA and CDR2 SNTAGT. The CDR3 covers 16 residues. CDR3 coding DNA: TGTGCCAGCAGTGACTCTGGGACAGTAAGCACAGATACGCAGTATTTT. Amino acids: CASSDSGTVSTDTQYF.

V and J are TRBV7-9 and TRBJ2-7, with 13 bases lining up with TRBD2. Germline values: CDR1 SEHNR, CDR2 FQNEAQ (reference sequence). CDR3 length: 19 amino acids. V gave up 2 bases and J gave up 0 bases; unmatched junction bases: 10. The CDR3, as DNA: TGTGCCAGCAGCTTATTGAGACCGCGGACTAGCGGGAGCTCCTACGAGCAGTACTTC. Translated, it gives CASSLLRPRTSGSSYEQYF. Complete variable domain (other parts from reference TRBV7-9 and TRBJ2-7): DTGVSQNPRHKITKRGQNVTFRCDPISEHNRLYWYRQTLGQGPEFLTYFQNEAQLEKSRLLSDRFSAERPKGSFSTLEIQRTEQGDSAMYLCASSLLRPRTSGSSYEQYFGPGTRLTVT.

The rearrangement joins TRBV5-6 to TRBJ2-5; weak D call: TRBD1 (6 bases). This CDR3 has 17 residues. Germline CDR1 is SGHDT and CDR2 is YYEEEE. Trimming left V 4 bases short and J 5 bases short, with 24 bases between. The CDR3 DNA follows: TGTGCCAGCAGCATAATACAGGGTACTGAAGTTGGGGAGACCCAGTACTTC. Translation gives CASSIIQGTEVGETQYF.

V usage is TRBV6-4 and J usage is TRBJ2-1; the D gene is possibly TRBD2 (5 bases). V was shortened by 0 bases and J by 6 bases, with 9 bases between the two germline ends. This CDR3 is 14 amino acids long. Germline assignment: CDR1 MRHNA and CDR2 SNTAGT. This CDR3 is CASSDSSGANEQFF. CDR3 coding DNA: TGTGCCAGCAGTGACTCAAGCGGTGCCAATGAGCAGTTCTTC.

V and J are TRBV30 and TRBJ1-2; the match to TRBD1 covers 8 bases. The CDR3 runs 15 residues. Per the germline V gene, CDR1 is GTSNPN and CDR2 is SVGIG (reference sequence). The trim removed 3 bases at V and 8 bases at J, leaving 14 bases unmatched. The CDR3 DNA follows: TGTGCCTGGAGGTCAAGCGTCAGGGGGCACTTAGGCTACACCTTC. This sequence encodes CAWRSSVRGHLGYTF.

The chain links TRBV19 to TRBJ2-5; 7 nucleotides line up with TRBD2. The J segment lost 0 bases and the V segment lost 3 bases, leaving 4 bases of the junction unmatched. The CDR3 spans 15 residues. Germline loops: CDR1 LNHDA, CDR2 SQIVND (reference sequence). The CDR3 loop reads CASSIQRGHQETQYF. The CDR3, as DNA: TGTGCCAGTAGTATTCAGCGGGGCCACCAAGAGACCCAGTACTTC. The full variable domain, in which reference TRBV19 and TRBJ2-5 provide the parts outside the CDR3, is DGGITQSPKYLFRKEGQNVTLSCEQNLNHDAMYWYRQDPGQGLRLIYYSQIVNDFQKGDIAEGYSVSREKKESFPLTVTSAQKNPTAFYLCASSIQRGHQETQYFGPGTRLLVL.

The chain employs TRBV19 and TRBJ2-3, with TRBD1 matching over 8 bases. With V trimmed by 0 bases and J by 10 bases, 6 bases remained unmatched. This CDR3 region has 14 residues. CDR1 and CDR2 (germline): LNHDA, SQIVND (reference sequence). DNA of the CDR3: TGTGCCAGTAGTATAGATCGGACAGGGCAGGCGCAGTATTTT. Encoded protein: CASSIDRTGQAQYF.

The gene calls are TRBV28 and TRBJ2-7; TRBD1 might be the D (7 bases). This CDR3 has 15 residues. V was cut by 4 bases and J by 1 base, with 14 bases left in between. Germline values: CDR1 MDHEN, CDR2 SYDVKM. The CDR3 DNA reads as TGTGCCAGCAGTTCCCCAGGGGGGCAATCCTACGAGCAGTACTTC. Protein sequence: CASSSPGGQSYEQYF.

This sequence joins TRBV6-5 and TRBJ2-5, with TRBD1 as a possible D gene (5 bases). V shed 7 bases and J shed 5 bases, with 14 bases lying between them. Germline CDR1 and CDR2: MNHEY and SVGAGI. The CDR3 consists of 13 residues. CDR3 coding DNA: TGTGCCAGCACTTATGGGGCAAGGGAGACCCAGTACTTC. This translates into CASTYGARETQYF.

This clone was detected a few times. The V call is TRBV6-2 or TRBV6-3, the J call TRBJ2-7, with 12 bases matching TRBD2. CDR3 length equals 17 residues. CDR1 MNHEY and CDR2 SVGEGT come from the germline V gene. V was clipped by 0 bases and J by 2 bases; unmatched bases: 5. CDR3 amino acids: CASSYSSGLAGPYEQYF. CDR3 in DNA: TGTGCCAGCAGTTACTCATCAGGACTAGCGGGACCCTACGAGCAGTACTTC.

The V call is TRBV6-5, the J call TRBJ1-2, with TRBD1 identical over 10 bases. V dropped 6 bases and J dropped 8; count of bases not matched to a gene: 9. The V gene's germline CDR1 is MNHEY and CDR2 SVGAGI. The CDR3 extends over 14 amino acids. The CDR3 reads CASRMIGTGEGYTF. The DNA of the CDR3 is TGTGCCAGCAGGATGATCGGGACAGGGGAAGGCTACACCTTC.

This clone was detected only once. V and J are TRBV13 and TRBJ2-1, with 8 bases matching TRBD2. Trimming at V came to 2 bases and at J to 2 bases, leaving 5 bases not matched to a gene. Germline lookup yields CDR1 PRHDT and CDR2 FYEKMQ (reference sequence). The CDR3 spans 16 residues. The CDR3 sequence is CASSLSSGRTYNEQFF. The CDR3 DNA reads TGTGCCAGCAGCTTATCGAGCGGGAGAACCTACAATGAGCAGTTCTTC.

This clone was recorded once. The chain is built from TRBV2 and TRBJ2-5; 10 nucleotides line up with TRBD2. Unmatched junction bases numbered 9, after V lost 3 bases and J lost 5 bases. This CDR3 region has 16 residues. The germline V gene encodes CDR1 SNHLY and CDR2 FYNNEI. The chain's CDR3 is CASSDLLAGAPETQYF. The CDR3 DNA reads TGTGCCAGCAGTGATCTGCTAGCGGGAGCCCCGGAGACCCAGTACTTC.

The chain recombines TRBV10-3 with TRBJ2-1; 7 bases map to TRBD2. V was clipped by 5 bases and J by 8 bases; unmatched bases: 3. The CDR3 is made up of 12 amino acids. Germline V lookup: CDR1 ENHRY, CDR2 SYGVKD. The CDR3, as DNA: TGTGCCATCAGTAGGGAGGGCGATGAGCAGTTCTTC. Protein product: CAISREGDEQFF.